The clone carrying this TCR beta chain was seen a few times. Its antigen is not known. The gene names given are mouse names. The data originate from a study of tissue T cells after allogeneic stem cell transplantation. Study-level points and caveats: Sampling depth was limited, and the cohort was small and clinically varied.

Clones were read by immunoSEQ multiplex PCR, and TCRdb kept only the in-frame ones, dropping some. This table holds 8,800 or so clones, around 48% found once. The sample's time point: mouse harvest day 7 after allogeneic transplant. Mouse grafts combined 10^7 T-cell-depleted bone marrow cells with 10^6 splenic CD5+ T cells. This mouse GVHD model was MHC-mismatched B6 to BALB/c, profiled day 7 or 14. This clonotype was sampled from a female BALB/c mouse given C57BL/6 T cells with graft-versus-host disease after an allogeneic hematopoietic cell transplant. The material sequenced was gut tissue.

The CDR3 here is CASSMAGRDEQYF. CDR3 bases read: TGTGCCAGCAGTATGGCAGGGAGGGATGAACAGTAC. The genes are TRBV19 and TRBJ2-7; TRBD1 is a possible D gene (5 bases). The sequence runs out 1 residue before the end of the CDR3; the remainder is reconstructed from the germline J gene. The CDR3 is made up of 13 amino acids. V was pared by 2 bases and J by 5 bases, with 11 bases between. CDR1 is FNHDT and CDR2 is SITEND in the germline V gene (reference sequence).